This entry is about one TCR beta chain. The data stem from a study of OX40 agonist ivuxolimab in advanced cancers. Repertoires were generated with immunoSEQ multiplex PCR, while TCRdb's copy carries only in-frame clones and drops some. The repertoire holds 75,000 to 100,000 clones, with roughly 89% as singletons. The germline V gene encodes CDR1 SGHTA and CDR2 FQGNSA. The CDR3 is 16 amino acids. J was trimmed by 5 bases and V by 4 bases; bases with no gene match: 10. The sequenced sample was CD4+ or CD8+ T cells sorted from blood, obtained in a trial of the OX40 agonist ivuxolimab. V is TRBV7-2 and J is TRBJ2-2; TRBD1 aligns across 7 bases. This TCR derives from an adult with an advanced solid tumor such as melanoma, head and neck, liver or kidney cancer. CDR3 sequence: CASSSIDRVETGELFF. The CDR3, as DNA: TGTGCCAGCAGCTCCATCGACAGGGTGGAAACCGGGGAGCTGTTTTTT. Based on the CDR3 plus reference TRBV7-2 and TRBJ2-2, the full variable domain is GAGVSQSPSNKVTEKGKDVELRCDPISGHTALYWYRQSLGQGLEFLIYFQGNSAPDKSGLPSDRFSAERTGGSVSTLTIQRTQQEDSAVYLCASSSIDRVETGELFFGEGSRLTVL.